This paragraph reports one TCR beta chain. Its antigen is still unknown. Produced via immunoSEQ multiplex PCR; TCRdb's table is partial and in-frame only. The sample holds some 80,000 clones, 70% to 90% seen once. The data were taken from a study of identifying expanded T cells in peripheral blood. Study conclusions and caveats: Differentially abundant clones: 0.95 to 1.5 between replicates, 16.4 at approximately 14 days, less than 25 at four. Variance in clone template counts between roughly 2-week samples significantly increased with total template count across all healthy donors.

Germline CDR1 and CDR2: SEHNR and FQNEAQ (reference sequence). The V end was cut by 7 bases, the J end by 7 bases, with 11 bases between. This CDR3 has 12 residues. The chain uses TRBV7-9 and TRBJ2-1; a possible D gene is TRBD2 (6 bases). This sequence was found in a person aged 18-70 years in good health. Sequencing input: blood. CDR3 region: CASTPGGNEQFF. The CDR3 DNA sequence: TGTGCCAGCACCCCTGGGGGGAATGAGCAGTTCTTC.